This T cell receptor (beta chain) was identified in a study of molecular identifiers for immune sequencing clone quantification. TCRdb recomputed calls from the PCR reads with MiXCR, one row per CDR3 protein. The data hold 9,500 to 15,000 distinct CDR3 sequences, with around 19% observed a single time. This clonotype is termed medium-sized. Material: naive CD8+ T cells from blood, with Jurkat cell RNA spiked in. The subset denotes: FACS-sorted CD8+CD4-CCR7+CD45RA+ naive T cells. The receptor was isolated from a human donor in good health. Some libraries in this study had Jurkat cell RNA spiked in.

The CDR3 bases are TGCGCCAGCAGCTCGGGACTAGACTACGAGCAGTACTTC. Translation: CASSSGLDYEQYF. This sequence joins TRBV5-1 and TRBJ2-7, with 8 bases identical to TRBD2. Trimming at V came to 3 bases and at J to 3 bases, leaving 2 bases not matched to a gene. The CDR3 is 13 residues long. The germline V gene has CDR1 SGHRS and CDR2 YFSETQ. The variable domain in full, completed from reference TRBV5-1 and TRBJ2-7, reads KAGVTQTPRYLIKTRGQQVTLSCSPISGHRSVSWYQQTPGQGLQFLFEYFSETQRNKGNFPGRFSGRQFSNSRSEMNVSTLELGDSALYLCASSSGLDYEQYFGPGTRLTVT.